A selection of T cell receptor beta chains follows, all from one sample in a study of T cell changes during pregnancy in multiple sclerosis. Here immunoSEQ multiplex PCR was the method, and the copy in TCRdb shows in-frame clones only, minus some. The sample shows 55,000 to 70,000 clones, around 93% of them seen only once. The sample consisted of CD4+ T cells from peripheral blood mononuclear cells, taken before pregnancy. The receptor set was obtained from a female donor with multiple sclerosis, enrolled in a pregnancy study. Each CDR3 is given with its conserved first and last residue. Fields, in order: D gene, J gene, V gene, CDR3 protein. A D gene is named only where the DNA matches it firmly.

d_call: NA
j_call: TRBJ2-3
v_call: TRBV2
cdr3_aa: CASSDRGSEDTQYF

d_call: NA
j_call: TRBJ2-7
v_call: TRBV5-6
cdr3_aa: CASSPNTGFEQYF

d_call: TRBD1
j_call: TRBJ2-1
v_call: TRBV19
cdr3_aa: CASTLDRGSRNEQFF

d_call: NA
j_call: TRBJ1-1
v_call: TRBV18
cdr3_aa: CASSSIGNTEAFF

d_call: NA
j_call: TRBJ2-1
v_call: TRBV21-1
cdr3_aa: CASSKGSGRAYSYNEQFF

d_call: TRBD1
j_call: TRBJ2-1
v_call: TRBV5-6
cdr3_aa: CASSPDGGTGGNEQFF

d_call: NA
j_call: TRBJ2-3
v_call: TRBV4-2
cdr3_aa: CASSQEREIGTQYF

d_call: TRBD1
j_call: TRBJ1-2
v_call: TRBV5-1
cdr3_aa: CASSEGQGYGYTF

d_call: NA
j_call: TRBJ2-1
v_call: TRBV6-4
cdr3_aa: CASSDSSRGKPNEQFF

d_call: TRBD1
j_call: TRBJ1-1
v_call: TRBV5-1
cdr3_aa: CASSSQGAGTEAFF

d_call: NA
j_call: TRBJ1-3
v_call: TRBV6-5
cdr3_aa: CASMTAPSGNTIYF

d_call: TRBD2
j_call: TRBJ2-3
v_call: TRBV18
cdr3_aa: CASSRSDSGLTDTQYF

d_call: NA
j_call: TRBJ1-2
v_call: TRBV5-4
cdr3_aa: CASSLVGGGGYTF

d_call: TRBD1
j_call: TRBJ2-4
v_call: TRBV7-9
cdr3_aa: CASSSLGRQGENIQYF

d_call: TRBD2
j_call: TRBJ2-6
v_call: TRBV9
cdr3_aa: CASSVGEGRSGANVLTF

d_call: TRBD1
j_call: TRBJ1-5
v_call: TRBV7-2
cdr3_aa: CASSFGQGLNSNQPQHF

d_call: NA
j_call: TRBJ1-2
v_call: TRBV18
cdr3_aa: CASSPPGRTNYGYTF

d_call: TRBD2
j_call: TRBJ2-1
v_call: TRBV5-8
cdr3_aa: CASSLLRTSGASYNEQFF

d_call: TRBD1
j_call: TRBJ1-1
v_call: TRBV30
cdr3_aa: CAWGDRENEAFF

d_call: TRBD2
j_call: TRBJ2-3
v_call: TRBV7-9
cdr3_aa: CASSPPGGAGATQYF

d_call: NA
j_call: TRBJ1-1
v_call: TRBV7-2
cdr3_aa: CASTQTGLNTEAFF

d_call: TRBD2
j_call: TRBJ2-1
v_call: TRBV29-1
cdr3_aa: CSVGGRAVYNEQFF

d_call: TRBD2
j_call: TRBJ2-7
v_call: TRBV28
cdr3_aa: CASSFGGGSYEQYF

d_call: NA
j_call: TRBJ2-1
v_call: TRBV27
cdr3_aa: CASRPTSVGSQFF

d_call: TRBD1
j_call: TRBJ1-4
v_call: TRBV18
cdr3_aa: CASSLTWDSASEKLFF

d_call: NA
j_call: TRBJ1-1
v_call: TRBV29-1
cdr3_aa: CSVCTGHSNTEAFF

d_call: NA
j_call: TRBJ2-5
v_call: TRBV20-1
cdr3_aa: CSARVQGTQYF

d_call: TRBD2
j_call: TRBJ2-3
v_call: TRBV19
cdr3_aa: CASRGLAGLTDTQYF

d_call: TRBD2
j_call: TRBJ2-1
v_call: TRBV7-6
cdr3_aa: CASSLHLAGVRNEQFF

d_call: TRBD2
j_call: TRBJ2-5
v_call: TRBV7-2
cdr3_aa: CASSTTSGRPVETQYF

d_call: NA
j_call: TRBJ2-5
v_call: TRBV7-9
cdr3_aa: CASSPQETQYF

d_call: TRBD2
j_call: TRBJ2-1
v_call: TRBV28
cdr3_aa: CASSLRGLAGPQGYNEQFF

d_call: TRBD2
j_call: TRBJ2-1
v_call: TRBV11-2
cdr3_aa: CASSATSGMGNEQFF

d_call: NA
j_call: TRBJ2-7
v_call: TRBV7-9
cdr3_aa: CASSSPSQGFSYEQYF

d_call: TRBD1
j_call: TRBJ2-7
v_call: TRBV11-2
cdr3_aa: CASSLVPGQGVYEQYF

d_call: NA
j_call: TRBJ2-1
v_call: TRBV7-2
cdr3_aa: CASSLAWLATYNEQFF

d_call: TRBD2
j_call: TRBJ2-7
v_call: TRBV28
cdr3_aa: CASSVGGRAEQYF

d_call: TRBD1
j_call: TRBJ2-3
v_call: TRBV14
cdr3_aa: CASSQLTGGADTQYF

d_call: TRBD2
j_call: TRBJ2-7
v_call: TRBV19
cdr3_aa: CASRIAGSDSEQYF

d_call: TRBD2
j_call: TRBJ2-5
v_call: TRBV4-2
cdr3_aa: CASSQDFRASGSGTQYF

d_call: TRBD1
j_call: TRBJ2-7
v_call: TRBV5-8
cdr3_aa: CASSRGQMSSYEQYF

d_call: NA
j_call: TRBJ2-2
v_call: TRBV6-1
cdr3_aa: CASSTTGANTGELFF

d_call: NA
j_call: TRBJ2-3
v_call: TRBV9
cdr3_aa: CASSVGLVGGGTDTQYF

d_call: NA
j_call: TRBJ2-5
v_call: TRBV28
cdr3_aa: CASTVPRVGETQYF

d_call: TRBD1
j_call: TRBJ2-5
v_call: TRBV2
cdr3_aa: CASSTGTGQTQYF

d_call: TRBD1
j_call: TRBJ2-7
v_call: TRBV18
cdr3_aa: CASSPRIPQGQGFNEQYF

d_call: NA
j_call: TRBJ2-5
v_call: TRBV6-5
cdr3_aa: CASSAGVKETQYF

d_call: NA
j_call: TRBJ2-2
v_call: TRBV28
cdr3_aa: CASSLLYGELFF

d_call: NA
j_call: TRBJ2-7
v_call: TRBV4-1
cdr3_aa: CASSQERGRSYEQYF

d_call: NA
j_call: TRBJ2-5
v_call: TRBV18
cdr3_aa: CASSPGGTQYF

d_call: NA
j_call: TRBJ2-3
v_call: TRBV6-6
cdr3_aa: CASSSEGAADTQYF

d_call: TRBD2
j_call: TRBJ2-1
v_call: TRBV19
cdr3_aa: CASRETSHEQFF

d_call: TRBD2
j_call: TRBJ2-7
v_call: TRBV10-3
cdr3_aa: CAIGREEQYF

d_call: TRBD2
j_call: TRBJ2-7
v_call: TRBV7-9
cdr3_aa: CASSLGVGSGTEQYF

d_call: TRBD2
j_call: TRBJ2-3
v_call: TRBV9
cdr3_aa: CASSLAGREPSTDTQYF

d_call: NA
j_call: TRBJ2-3
v_call: TRBV27
cdr3_aa: CASSLGRLADTQYF

d_call: NA
j_call: TRBJ1-4
v_call: TRBV30
cdr3_aa: CAWSLPDGTNEKLFF

d_call: NA
j_call: TRBJ1-1
v_call: TRBV27
cdr3_aa: CASSFGISGEAFF

d_call: NA
j_call: TRBJ1-1
v_call: TRBV9
cdr3_aa: CASSVESGWTEAFF